This T cell receptor (beta chain) was profiled in a study of shared clonotypes between healthy human individuals. Deletions cut 8 bases from V and 11 bases from J, with 21 bases between. Germline V gene data show CDR1 as MDHEN and CDR2 as SYDVKM. This CDR3 has 13 residues. Some clones are missing from TCRdb's copy, which holds only in-frame ones; the method was immunoSEQ multiplex PCR. The data contain about 2.5 million clones, roughly 92% of them singletons. The V and J genes are TRBV28 and TRBJ1-1, with TRBD1 as a possible D gene (5 bases). The sequence came from a man between 18 and 29 years old in good health. Some clones in this sample may be carry-over from other donors' samples. The sample was naive CD4+ T cells from PBMCs. Subset in this sample: CD45RA+ positively selected. The CDR3 spells CASGPVSGVDAFF. The CDR3 DNA follows: TGTGCCAGCGGCCCCGTATCGGGGGTTGACGCTTTCTTT.